Listed below are T cell receptor beta chains from one sample, sequenced in a study of CD8 T cells in Susac syndrome. One entry per CDR3 protein results from TCRdb running MiXCR on the immunoSEQ multiplex PCR reads. In the table there are roughly 200,000 distinct CDR3 sequences, just under 95% of which are singletons. The sequenced sample consisted of CD4+ T cells from PBMCs. The receptors here all came from a human donor with Susac syndrome. CDR3s include the opening cysteine and the closing phenylalanine or tryptophan. D genes are given only for firm matches. Expanded clones are given a class, and other clones once, few, many or no size at all.

d_gene,abundance,j_gene,v_gene,len,CDR3aa,CDR3nt
-,-,TRBJ1-5,TRBV29-1,14,CSDRIGTGDQPQHF,TGCAGCGATAGAATCGGAACGGGGGATCAGCCCCAGCATTTT
-,once,TRBJ1-4,TRBV20-1,11,CSANEGEKLFF,TGCAGTGCGAACGAAGGCGAAAAACTGTTTTTT
-,-,TRBJ1-1,TRBV12-3/TRBV12-4,15,CASCRDGAFGTEAFF,TGTGCCAGCTGCAGAGATGGGGCTTTTGGCACTGAAGCTTTCTTT
-,-,TRBJ2-3,TRBV21-1,17,CASSDQPGDECTDTQYF,TGTGCCAGCAGCGACCAACCGGGAGACGAATGCACAGATACGCAGTATTTT
TRBD1,-,TRBJ1-4,TRBV7-2,14,CASSAGTGGGKLFF,TGTGCCAGCAGCGCAGGGACAGGGGGTGGAAAACTGTTTTTT
TRBD1,-,TRBJ2-7,TRBV10-3,18,CAISARDRGSLGSYEQYF,TGTGCCATCAGTGCCCGGGACAGGGGAAGTTTGGGCTCCTACGAGCAGTACTTC
-,-,TRBJ2-3,TRBV21-1,15,CASSNGYRDTDTQYF,TGTGCCAGCAGCAACGGGTACAGGGATACAGATACGCAGTATTTT
-,-,TRBJ2-7,TRBV20-1,15,CSARPGDAYSYEQYF,TGCAGTGCTAGACCAGGGGACGCCTACTCCTACGAGCAGTACTTC
TRBD1,-,TRBJ1-1,TRBV20-1,12,CSAPTGVTEAFF,TGCAGTGCTCCCACAGGGGTTACTGAAGCTTTCTTT
-,-,TRBJ1-1,TRBV27,12,CASRSVLSEAFF,TGTGCCAGCAGATCCGTGCTGAGTGAAGCTTTCTTT
-,-,TRBJ2-4,TRBV28,15,CASSAGSSGKNIQYF,TGTGCCAGCTCCGCAGGGAGTTCAGGCAAAAACATTCAGTACTTC
-,-,TRBJ2-7,TRBV4-2,17,CASSQDRALLSSYEQYF,TGTGCCAGCAGCCAAGATCGGGCCTTACTCTCCTCCTACGAGCAGTACTTC
-,-,TRBJ1-4,TRBV5-1,16,CASSLAPGLIDEKLFF,TGCGCCAGCAGCTTGGCCCCTGGGTTGATTGATGAAAAACTGTTTTTT
-,-,TRBJ1-2,TRBV5-1,13,CASSLEPRDGYTF,TGCGCCAGCAGCTTGGAACCACGAGATGGCTACACCTTC
-,-,TRBJ1-1,TRBV29-1,11,CSSTSGTEAFF,TGCAGCTCAACCTCGGGCACTGAAGCTTTCTTT
-,-,TRBJ2-3,TRBV23-1,16,CASSQSFPVSTDTQYF,TGCGCCAGCAGTCAATCTTTCCCAGTTAGCACAGATACGCAGTATTTT
-,-,TRBJ1-2,TRBV12-3/TRBV12-4,14,CASSGRRINYGYTF,TGTGCCAGCAGTGGACGACGGATTAACTATGGCTACACCTTC
-,-,TRBJ2-3,TRBV7-2,12,CASSLGYNTQYF,TGTGCCAGCAGCTTAGGATACAATACGCAGTATTTT
-,-,TRBJ1-5,TRBV24-1,12,CATSDLNQPQHF,TGTGCCACCAGTGATTTGAATCAGCCCCAGCATTTT
-,-,TRBJ2-6,TRBV28,15,CASRGGEAGANVLTF,TGTGCCAGCAGGGGGGGTGAAGCTGGGGCCAACGTCCTGACTTTC
-,-,TRBJ1-1,TRBV20-1,13,CSAQGGPYTEAFF,TGCAGTGCTCAAGGAGGGCCCTACACTGAAGCTTTCTTT
-,-,TRBJ2-5,TRBV3-1,14,CASSQDATPGTQYF,TGTGCCAGCAGCCAAGATGCGACTCCCGGGACCCAGTACTTC
TRBD1,-,TRBJ1-5,TRBV6-2/TRBV6-3,16,CASTPDRPYSNQPQHF,TGTGCCAGCACCCCGGACAGGCCTTATAGCAATCAGCCCCAGCATTTT
-,-,TRBJ2-5,TRBV12-2,16,CASRLAGGDRLWPQYF,TGTGCAAGTCGCTTAGCGGGGGGGGACCGCCTGTGGCCCCAGTACTTC
-,-,TRBJ1-5,TRBV15,17,CATSSRSRAGLIQPQHF,TGTGCCACCAGCTCTCGTTCCAGGGCAGGGTTAATTCAGCCCCAGCATTTT
TRBD2,-,TRBJ2-7,TRBV11-2,15,CASSLTPNREGEQYF,TGTGCCAGCAGCCTTACGCCGAACCGGGAGGGGGAGCAGTACTTC
-,-,TRBJ1-2,TRBV28,16,CASSLSQGIVAYGYTF,TGTGCCAGCAGTTTATCACAGGGTATAGTTGCCTATGGCTACACCTTC
-,-,TRBJ2-2,TRBV14,15,CASSQAPVNTGELFF,TGTGCCAGCAGCCAAGCTCCCGTTAACACCGGGGAGCTGTTTTTT
TRBD2,-,TRBJ2-7,TRBV20-1,16,CSARELAGPTSYEQYF,TGCAGTGCTAGAGAACTAGCGGGGCCAACATCCTACGAGCAGTACTTC
TRBD1,-,TRBJ1-1,TRBV7-8,13,CASSFSGQGEAFF,TGTGCCAGCAGCTTCTCGGGACAGGGTGAAGCTTTCTTT
TRBD1,-,TRBJ2-5,TRBV5-1,15,CASSPPTGWQETQYF,TGCGCCAGCAGCCCTCCGACAGGGTGGCAAGAGACCCAGTACTTC
TRBD1,once,TRBJ1-5,TRBV20-1,13,CSARTGAGQPQHF,TGCAGTGCTCGCACAGGGGCAGGGCAGCCCCAGCATTTT
TRBD2,-,TRBJ2-3,TRBV20-1,17,CSARDRFGTSGTDTQYF,TGCAGTGCTAGAGATCGATTTGGGACTAGCGGCACAGATACGCAGTATTTT
TRBD2,-,TRBJ2-5,TRBV5-4,16,CASSSPPGGGQETQYF,TGTGCCAGCAGCTCGCCCCCGGGGGGTGGGCAAGAGACCCAGTACTTC
-,-,TRBJ2-1,TRBV29-1,12,CSVSKFGNEQFF,TGCAGCGTTTCCAAGTTCGGCAATGAGCAGTTCTTC
TRBD1,-,TRBJ1-5,TRBV19,14,CASSAGGAEQPQHF,TGTGCCAGTAGTGCAGGGGGCGCGGAGCAGCCCCAGCATTTT
-,-,TRBJ2-5,TRBV29-1,13,CSAGSGNQETQYF,TGCAGCGCCGGGTCGGGGAACCAAGAGACCCAGTACTTC
-,-,TRBJ1-4,TRBV29-1,11,CSVESNEKLFF,TGCAGCGTTGAAAGTAATGAAAAACTGTTTTTT
TRBD2,-,TRBJ2-3,TRBV20-1,14,CSASGRAGSDTQYF,TGCAGTGCTAGCGGGAGGGCCGGGTCAGATACGCAGTATTTT
TRBD2,-,TRBJ2-2,TRBV28,18,CASSFFTSGRAHTGELFF,TGTGCCAGCAGTTTCTTCACTAGCGGGAGGGCCCACACCGGGGAGCTGTTTTTT
TRBD2,-,TRBJ2-1,TRBV9,16,CASSLLGGGPGNEQFF,TGTGCCAGCAGCCTCCTTGGCGGGGGGCCGGGCAATGAGCAGTTCTTC
TRBD2,-,TRBJ2-1,TRBV4-1,16,CASSQVLGGSYNEQFF,TGCGCCAGCAGCCAGGTTTTGGGAGGGTCATACAATGAGCAGTTCTTC
-,-,TRBJ2-2,TRBV10-3,13,CAISDKGPGELFF,TGTGCCATCAGTGACAAGGGCCCCGGGGAGCTGTTTTTT
TRBD1,-,TRBJ1-1,TRBV18,15,CASRNRGVANTEAFF,TGTGCCAGCCGGAACAGGGGGGTCGCGAACACTGAAGCTTTCTTT
TRBD2,once,TRBJ2-3,TRBV20-1,18,CSARDRLAGGRGTDTQYF,TGCAGTGCTAGAGATCGACTAGCGGGGGGGCGGGGCACAGATACGCAGTATTTT
TRBD1,once,TRBJ1-4,TRBV7-9,16,CASSPRQGVSNEKLFF,TGTGCCAGCAGCCCCCGACAGGGGGTATCTAATGAAAAACTGTTTTTT
-,-,TRBJ2-7,TRBV20-1,13,CSASRTANYEQYF,TGCAGTGCTTCAAGGACTGCCAACTACGAGCAGTACTTC
TRBD2,-,TRBJ2-5,TRBV9,16,CASSVVDGLGGETQYF,TGTGCCAGCAGCGTAGTCGACGGACTGGGAGGGGAGACCCAGTACTTC
TRBD2,-,TRBJ2-1,TRBV20-1,17,CSGHLAGFPGDYNEQFF,TGCAGCGGACATCTAGCGGGCTTTCCAGGGGATTACAATGAGCAGTTCTTC
-,-,TRBJ1-4,TRBV5-1,14,CASSLGLGNEKLFF,TGCGCCAGCAGCTTGGGGTTGGGAAATGAAAAACTGTTTTTT